The 23 T cell receptor beta chains presented below share a single source sample, sequenced in a study of cytomegalovirus exposure and HLA in healthy donors. PCR involved 60 Vbeta and 13 Jbeta primers. Assay: immunoSEQ multiplex PCR; the TCRdb copy retains only in-frame clones and omits some. The sample lists around 140,000 clones, roughly 66% occurring once. The sequenced material came from PBMCs. These receptors came from a woman aged 18 to 35 in good health and CMV-seronegative.

The sample holds a few counts of this clone. J is TRBJ2-6 and V is TRBV5-1; D gene unclear. The V end was cut by 4 bases, the J end by 0 bases, with 11 bases between. The CDR3 has 16 amino acids. Germline-derived CDR1 and CDR2 are SGHRS and YFSETQ. The CDR3 DNA reads as TGCGCCAGCAGCCTCCGCCTCAGCTCTGGGGCCAACGTCCTGACTTTC. It encodes CASSLRLSSGANVLTF.

This sequence joins TRBV12-5 and TRBJ1-2, with TRBD1 as a possible D gene (5 bases). Trimming removed 5 bases from V and 6 bases from J, with 7 bases in between. The CDR3 consists of 11 residues. CDR1 and CDR2 from the germline V gene are LGHNT and FRNRAP. The CDR3 sequence: CASGQGHGYTF. The CDR3 DNA reads TGTGCTAGTGGTCAGGGCCATGGCTACACCTTC. Looking up the rest from reference TRBV12-5 and TRBJ1-2 gives the full variable domain: DARVTQTPRHKVTEMGQEVTMRCQPILGHNTVFWYRQTMMQGLELLAYFRNRAPLDDSGMPKDRFSAEMPDATLATLKIQPSEPRDSAVYFCASGQGHGYTFGSGTRLTVV.

The V and J genes are TRBV6-1 and TRBJ1-1; 7 bases fit TRBD1. Trimming took 8 bases from V and 5 from J; bases not matched to a gene: 14. The CDR3 is made up of 15 amino acids. The germline V gene encodes CDR1 MNHNS and CDR2 SASEGT. Here the CDR3 reads CASSLGEARGTEAFF. The CDR3 DNA sequence: TGTGCCAGCTCCCTAGGGGAGGCCAGGGGGACTGAAGCTTTCTTT.

This chain uses TRBV25-1 with TRBJ2-7, with TRBD1 as a possible D gene (6 bases). With 4 bases removed from V and 3 bases from J, the gap between germline ends came to 19 bases. CDR3 length: 16 residues. Germline assignment: CDR1 MGHDK and CDR2 SYGVNS. CDR3 in amino acids: CASSGLDSFRVYEQYF. As DNA, the CDR3 is TGTGCCAGCAGTGGGCTGGACAGTTTTCGGGTCTACGAGCAGTACTTC.

This clone was recorded a few times. The chain has TRBV30 and TRBJ1-5, with 9 bases lining up with TRBD1. The CDR3 has 14 residues. Germline V CDR1 and CDR2: GTSNPN, SVGIG (reference sequence). Trimming at V came to 0 bases and at J to 7 bases, leaving 4 bases not matched to a gene. CDR3 residues: CAWSVGQGRQPQHF. DNA of the CDR3: TGTGCCTGGAGTGTAGGACAGGGGCGGCAGCCCCAGCATTTT.

This chain connects TRBV27 to TRBJ2-7; 7 nucleotides agree with TRBD2. The V gene end was trimmed by 4 bases and the J gene end by 3 bases; junction bases not matched to a gene: 3. This CDR3 comprises 13 residues. Germline-derived CDR1 and CDR2 are MNHEY and SMNVEV (reference sequence). The CDR3 loop is CASSSGLFYEQYF. The CDR3 DNA is TGTGCCAGCAGTTCGGGACTATTCTACGAGCAGTACTTC.

The rearrangement links TRBV7-3 to TRBJ2-5; 11 bases map to TRBD1. The CDR3 runs to 15 residues. Germline CDR1 SGHTA, CDR2 FQGTGA. Trimming at V came to 2 bases and at J to 4 bases, leaving 3 bases not matched to a gene. CDR3 bases: TGTGCCAGCAGCTTAGGAGGACAGGGGGCAGAGACCCAGTACTTC. Amino acids: CASSLGGQGAETQYF.

The chain joins TRBV4-1 to TRBJ2-7, with D possibly matching TRBD2 (6 bases). Germline CDR1 reads MGHRA; CDR2 reads YSYEKL. The CDR3 loop spans 21 amino acids. Trimming removed 3 bases from V and 1 base from J, with 31 bases in between. Written as DNA, the CDR3 is TGCGCCAGCAGCCATCCCTGGGGGGTCTCAAAAGGCCTAACGGGGTCCTACGAGCAGTACTTC. Its translation: CASSHPWGVSKGLTGSYEQYF.

A few counts support this clone. The rearrangement uses TRBV19 and TRBJ1-1; D gene unclear. Germline V lookup: CDR1 LNHDA, CDR2 SQIVND (reference sequence). V was clipped by 7 bases and J by 1 base, with 16 bases between them. CDR3 length: 15 amino acids. The CDR3 here is CASTILPHRNTEAFF. The CDR3 nucleotides read TGTGCCAGTACCATCCTACCCCACAGGAACACTGAAGCTTTCTTT.

This chain links TRBV4-1 with TRBJ2-2; possibly TRBD2 for D (6 bases). Trimming took off 2 bases at V and 2 bases at J, with 12 bases between the two ends. The length of the CDR3 is 16 residues. Germline V gene lookup returns CDR1 MGHRA and CDR2 YSYEKL. The CDR3 sequence: CASSQRGGRNTGELFF. The CDR3 coding sequence is TGCGCCAGCAGCCAAAGGGGAGGCAGAAACACCGGGGAGCTGTTTTTT.

The chain uses TRBV27 and TRBJ1-2; D not resolved. Germline CDR1 is MNHEY and CDR2 is SMNVEV (reference sequence). Deletions cut 3 bases from V and 8 bases from J, with 13 bases between. The CDR3 consists of 13 residues. The CDR3 coding sequence is TGTGCCAGCAGTTTGGGAGCAGCGGAAGGCTACACCTTC. Protein: CASSLGAAEGYTF.

This sequence joins TRBV6-5 and TRBJ2-1, with D perhaps matching TRBD2 (6 bases). Germline V gene data show CDR1 as MNHEY and CDR2 as SVGAGI. This CDR3 comprises 15 residues. Trimming removed 6 bases from V and 3 bases from J, with 15 bases in between. The CDR3 loop is CASRGIADYYNEQFF. The CDR3 DNA reads as TGTGCCAGCAGAGGCATAGCGGACTACTACAATGAGCAGTTCTTC.

The chain combines TRBV28 with TRBJ2-5; D is possibly TRBD1 (6 bases). Trimming took off 8 bases at V and 9 bases at J, with 19 bases between the two ends. Germline V gives CDR1 MDHEN, CDR2 SYDVKM. The CDR3 consists of 13 residues. The CDR3 loop reads CASRSVGAQAQYF. For the CDR3, the DNA is TGTGCCAGCCGATCAGTGGGGGCCCAGGCCCAGTACTTC. The full variable domain, with the rest looked up from reference TRBV28 and TRBJ2-5, is DVKVTQSSRYLVKRTGEKVFLECVQDMDHENMFWYRQDPGLGLRLIYFSYDVKMKEKGDIPEGYSVSREKKERFSLILESASTNQTSMYLCASRSVGAQAQYFGPGTRLLVL.

The chain uses TRBV28 and TRBJ2-2; possible D gene TRBD1, 7 bases. CDR3 size: 14 residues. The ends were cut back, 2 bases at V and 7 bases at J, with 11 bases in the middle. The germline V gene has CDR1 MDHEN and CDR2 SYDVKM. The CDR3 spells CASSLPQGGGELFF. The CDR3 DNA follows: TGTGCCAGCAGTTTACCCCAGGGGGGCGGGGAGCTGTTTTTT.

V gene TRBV6-4 combines with J gene TRBJ2-3; 8 positions match TRBD1. V was pared by 6 bases and J by 0 bases, with 5 bases of the junction left unmatched. The CDR3 is 15 amino acids. Germline lookup yields CDR1 MRHNA and CDR2 SNTAGT. CDR3 in amino acids: CASSAGQASTDTQYF. The CDR3 nucleotides read TGTGCCAGCAGCGCGGGACAGGCTAGCACAGATACGCAGTATTTT.

V usage is TRBV19 and J usage is TRBJ2-5; D is unresolved. The V gene's germline CDR1 is LNHDA and CDR2 SQIVND (reference sequence). This CDR3 region has 11 residues. The germline V and J ends were trimmed by 3 bases and 5 bases, with 4 bases remaining between them. The DNA of the CDR3 is TGTGCCAGTAGTATTCAGGAGACCCAGTACTTC. As protein: CASSIQETQYF.

The chain couples TRBV29-1 to TRBJ1-1; D call uncertain. The V end was cut by 4 bases, the J end by 5 bases, with 11 bases between. CDR3 length equals 12 residues. Germline CDR1 is SQVTM and CDR2 is ANQGSEA. DNA of the CDR3: TGCAGCGTTGGGAGGCTGGGGACTGAAGCTTTCTTT. Protein sequence: CSVGRLGTEAFF.

This clone appeared a single time. V and J are TRBV11-2 and TRBJ2-6, with D possibly TRBD1 on 5 matching bases. Per the germline V gene, CDR1 is SGHAT and CDR2 is FQNNGV. This CDR3 spans 19 amino acids. Trimming shortened V by 4 bases and J by 1 base, and 20 bases separated the two germline ends. CDR3 amino acids: CASSSGGWSRVSGANVLTF. The CDR3, as DNA: TGTGCCAGCAGCTCCGGTGGGTGGAGCAGGGTATCTGGGGCCAACGTCCTGACTTTC.

A word on this clone: At one end the junction does not follow the germline gene, possibly because of a read error. The rearrangement links TRBV12-5 to TRBJ1-1; D is unclear. Looked up from germline, CDR1 is LGHNT and CDR2 is FRNRAP. The length of the CDR3 is 15 residues. Written as DNA, the CDR3 is TGTGCTGGTGGTCCGGCAGCTAGTATGAACACTGAAGCTTTCTTT. It yields the protein CAGGPAASMNTEAFF.

The table lists this clone with a count of one. This rearrangement joins TRBV25-1 to TRBJ2-3, with D maybe TRBD2 (6 bases). The V gene's germline CDR1 is MGHDK and CDR2 SYGVNS. This CDR3 is built from 15 residues. V was cut by 2 bases and J by 3 bases, with 12 bases left in between. The CDR3 here is CASSEAGLRTDTQYF. In nucleotides, the CDR3 is TGTGCCAGCAGTGAAGCGGGATTGCGGACAGATACGCAGTATTTT.

The DNA for the CDR3 is TGTGCCAGCAGCTCCAATAGGGGGGGGACAGGGTACTACGAGCAGTACTTC. Its protein product is CASSSNRGGTGYYEQYF. The gene calls are TRBV7-2 and TRBJ2-5; 9 bases match TRBD1. TRBJ2-7 explains the end of the DNA better; the J call may be wrong. This CDR3 spans 17 amino acids. Germline lookup yields CDR1 SGHTA and CDR2 FQGNSA.

This clone was picked up one time. The rearrangement links TRBV7-9 to TRBJ2-1, with D possibly matching TRBD2 (5 bases). CDR1 is SEHNR, CDR2 FQNEAQ, per germline (reference sequence). The V and J ends lost 1 base and 8 bases respectively, with 15 bases between them. The CDR3 length is 15 residues. The CDR3 spells CASSLESSPWDEQFF. The CDR3 DNA is TGTGCCAGCAGCTTAGAGTCTAGCCCCTGGGATGAGCAGTTCTTC.

The V gene is TRBV27, the J gene TRBJ2-2, with D possibly TRBD2 on 5 matching bases. Germline V lookup: CDR1 MNHEY, CDR2 SMNVEV (reference sequence). The V and J ends lost 2 bases and 5 bases respectively, with 21 bases between them. The CDR3 covers 18 residues. CDR3 loop: CASSLEGGRLAGTGELFF. The CDR3 coding sequence is TGTGCCAGCAGTTTAGAGGGCGGCCGGCTAGCTGGGACCGGGGAGCTGTTTTTT.